This note documents a single TCR beta chain sequence. Its antigen target is currently unknown. Base qualities are not provided; no much larger clone lies one nucleotide away. These data originate in a study of blood T cell repertoires in COVID-19 (TCRdb year 2020). Describing the broader study: The collaborator samples originated in the United States, Italy and Spain and spanned the acute and convalescent phases of COVID-19. The prospective study material was composed of cDNA or gDNA derived from T cells, B-cell-depleted T cells, or PBMCs. Deeply sampled blood TCRbeta repertoires from subjects exposed to, actively infected with, or recovered from COVID-19 were included in the dataset. A freely available public database, intended as a resource for researchers studying the immune response to SARS-CoV-2, is where the repertoires were released. The samples were drawn from two sources: the first 160 participants of the ongoing ImmuneRACE study, and fewer than 1,500 subjects contributed by 6 global collaborators. Nearly every sample came with metadata listing a de-identified subject ID, COVID-19 status, age in years and sex. Where available, HLA class I and class II types were obtained from metadata supplied by the sample provider rather than from assay-based typing. Paper-wide results and their limitations: Clinical and demographic metadata were provided uncurated, with the amount varying by source and participant.

The immunoSEQ Assay, a bias-controlled multiplex PCR, was used to amplify TCRbeta CDR3 regions from genomic DNA. In the source study's methods: The number of nucleated cells in each sample was estimated from the amplification of reference gene primers within the assay. To quantify the absolute abundance of each unique TCRbeta CDR3 rearrangement, sequence reads were collapsed and filtered. For each sample, productive Simpson clonality was calculated as the square root of Simpson's diversity index across productive rearrangements. Here the immuneACCESS table is served through TCRdb, limited to in-frame sequences with V and J called. Missing clones are a known gap in these copies; in checked studies unresolved V genes cover under half, and the rest lacks a known reason. V and J calls and clone size are given by that table; D and trimming were obtained from the DNA. In all, the sample holds 60,000 to 90,000 clones, and 80% to 90% of those were seen once. Clones ranked in the top ten supply about a fifth of the sample.

Trimming at the junction amounts to 5 bases on V and 0 bases on J, and the germline ends lie 11 bases apart. The CDR3 runs 15 amino acids, cysteine and phenylalanine included. The entry retains the CDR3 DNA only, 45 bases that are in frame from base 1. The germline V gene gives CDR1 as WSHSY and CDR2 as SAAADI. Whole blood was collected in K2EDTA tubes by collaborating institutions according to the institutions' own protocols. For TCRbeta analysis, collaborators shipped samples in one of three forms: frozen whole blood, isolated PBMCs, or DNA extracted from either of those sample types. The receptor comes from a woman in her fifties or sixties with acute or convalescent COVID-19. This chain is built from TRBV10-2 and TRBJ1-5; matching of 5 bases hints at TRBD1 as the D gene. The sample consisted of peripheral blood. The sequenced DNA is TGCGCCAGCAGTAGGGGAACGTATAGCAATCAGCCCCAGCATTTT. Translated, this is CASSRGTYSNQPQHF.